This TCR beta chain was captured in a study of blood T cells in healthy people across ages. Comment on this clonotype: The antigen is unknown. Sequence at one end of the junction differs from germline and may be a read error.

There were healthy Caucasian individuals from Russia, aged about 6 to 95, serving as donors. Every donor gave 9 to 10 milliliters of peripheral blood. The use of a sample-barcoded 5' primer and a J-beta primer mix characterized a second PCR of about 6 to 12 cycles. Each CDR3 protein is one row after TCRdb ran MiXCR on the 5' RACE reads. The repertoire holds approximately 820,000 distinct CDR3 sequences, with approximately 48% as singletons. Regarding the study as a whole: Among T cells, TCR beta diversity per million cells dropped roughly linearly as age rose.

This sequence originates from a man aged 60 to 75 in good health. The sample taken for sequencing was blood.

This CDR3 is CGATLAGSSYEQYF. The CDR3 region has the DNA TGCGGTGCTACCCTAGCGGGGAGCTCCTACGAGCAGTACTTC. The gene calls are TRBV20-1 and TRBJ2-7, with TRBD2 matching 9 bases. The CDR3 runs 14 residues. Germline CDR1 is DFQATT and CDR2 is SNEGSKA (reference sequence).